Following are 5 T cell receptor beta chains from one sample sequenced in a study of technical replicates of blood from a few donors. The table came from immunoSEQ multiplex PCR; TCRdb's copy has only in-frame clones and leaves some out. The profile covers 60,000 or so clones, with around nine tenths appearing a single time and about 5% taken by the ten largest. Sequenced sample: PBMCs. These receptors all come from a human donor in good health. Some clones in this sample may be carry-over from other donors' samples.

The chain employs TRBV2 and TRBJ1-6, with TRBD1 identical over 9 bases. After removal of 10 bases from V and 7 bases from J, the junction contained 11 bases not matched to a gene. Per germline, CDR1 SNHLY and CDR2 FYNNEI. The CDR3 consists of 15 residues. CDR3 nucleotide sequence: TGTGCCACTTCGGCACAGGGGGCGGCAAATTCACCCCTCCACTTT. Its protein product is CATSAQGAANSPLHF. Full variable domain (missing parts from reference TRBV2 and TRBJ1-6): EPEVTQTPSHQVTQMGQEVILRCVPISNHLYFYWYRQILGQKVEFLVSFYNNEISEKSEIFDDQFSVERPDGSNFTLKIRSTKLEDSAMYFCATSAQGAANSPLHFGNGTRLTVT.

J is TRBJ2-2 and V is TRBV4-2, with a tentative D call TRBD2 (6 bases). Germline V lookup: CDR1 LGHNA, CDR2 YNFKEQ. This CDR3 is built from 15 residues. Trimming removed 1 base from V and 6 bases from J, with 12 bases in between. In nucleotides, the CDR3 is TGTGCCAGCAGCCAAGTTAGCGGAGGCGCCGGGGAGCTGTTTTTT. It specifies CASSQVSGGAGELFF.

The CDR3 spells CASSPLDSSLHF. Written as DNA, the CDR3 is TGTGCCAGCAGCCCACTGGACAGTTCCCTCCACTTT. The J gene is TRBJ1-6, the V gene TRBV7-9; D possibly corresponds to TRBD1 (6 bases). Germline-derived CDR1 and CDR2 are SEHNR and FQNEAQ (reference sequence). Trimming cost V 5 bases and J 14 bases, with 13 bases left between them. The CDR3 has 12 residues.

The CDR3 region has the DNA TGTGCCAGCAGCCAAGCTACTAGCGGGAACCAAGAGACCCAGTACTTC. This sequence encodes CASSQATSGNQETQYF. The chain couples TRBV4-2 to TRBJ2-5; TRBD2 matches at 10 bases. J lost 0 bases, V lost 1 base, and 2 bases had no gene match. Germline-derived CDR1 and CDR2 are LGHNA and YNFKEQ. The CDR3 covers 16 residues.

The chain joins TRBV2 to TRBJ1-6; D perhaps matches TRBD1 (5 bases). Trimming shortened V by 5 bases and J by 4 bases, and 15 bases separated the two germline ends. This CDR3 contains 16 residues. Germline CDR1 and CDR2: SNHLY and FYNNEI. CDR3 sequence (DNA): TGTGCCAGCAGTAGGGGCGACACGGATTATAATTCACCCCTCCACTTT. It is translated as CASSRGDTDYNSPLHF.